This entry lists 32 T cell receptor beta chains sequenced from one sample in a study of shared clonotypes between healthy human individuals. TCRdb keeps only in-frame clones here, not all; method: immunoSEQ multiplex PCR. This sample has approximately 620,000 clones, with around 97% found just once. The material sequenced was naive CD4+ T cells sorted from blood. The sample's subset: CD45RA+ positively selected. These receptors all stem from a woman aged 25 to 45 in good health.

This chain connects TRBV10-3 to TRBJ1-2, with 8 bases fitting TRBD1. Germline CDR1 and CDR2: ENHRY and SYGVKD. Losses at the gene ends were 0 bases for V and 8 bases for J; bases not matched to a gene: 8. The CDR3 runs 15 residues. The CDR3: CAISESVTGGFGYTF. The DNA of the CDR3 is TGTGCCATCAGTGAGTCAGTAACAGGGGGTTTCGGCTACACCTTC.

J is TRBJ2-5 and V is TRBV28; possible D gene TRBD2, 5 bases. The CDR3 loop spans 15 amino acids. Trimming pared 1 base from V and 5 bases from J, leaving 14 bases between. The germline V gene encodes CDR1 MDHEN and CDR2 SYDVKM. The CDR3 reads CASSLFSRVWETQYF. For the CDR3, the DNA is TGTGCCAGCAGTTTATTCTCGAGGGTTTGGGAGACCCAGTACTTC.

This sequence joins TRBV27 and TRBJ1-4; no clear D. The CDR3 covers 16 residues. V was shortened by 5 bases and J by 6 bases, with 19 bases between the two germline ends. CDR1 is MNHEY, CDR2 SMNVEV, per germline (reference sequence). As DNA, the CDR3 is TGTGCCAGCAGTCCGGCGGGGTCCTCTGTTTATGAAAAACTGTTTTTT. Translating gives CASSPAGSSVYEKLFF.

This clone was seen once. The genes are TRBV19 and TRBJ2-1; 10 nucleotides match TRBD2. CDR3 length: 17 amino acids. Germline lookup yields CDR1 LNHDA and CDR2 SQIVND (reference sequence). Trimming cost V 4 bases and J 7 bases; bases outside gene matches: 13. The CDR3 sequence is CASSNPTLAGLVNEQFF. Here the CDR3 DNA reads TGTGCCAGTAGTAACCCTACACTAGCGGGATTGGTAAATGAGCAGTTCTTC. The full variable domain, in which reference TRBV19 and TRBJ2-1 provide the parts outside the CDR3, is DGGITQSPKYLFRKEGQNVTLSCEQNLNHDAMYWYRQDPGQGLRLIYYSQIVNDFQKGDIAEGYSVSREKKESFPLTVTSAQKNPTAFYLCASSNPTLAGLVNEQFFGPGTRLTVL.

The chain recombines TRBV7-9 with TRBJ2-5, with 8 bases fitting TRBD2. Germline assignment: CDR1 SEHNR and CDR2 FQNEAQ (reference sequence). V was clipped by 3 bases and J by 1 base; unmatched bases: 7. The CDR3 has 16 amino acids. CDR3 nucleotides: TGTGCCAGCAGCTTCCAGCGGGAGATCCGCCAAGAGACCCAGTACTTC. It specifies CASSFQREIRQETQYF.

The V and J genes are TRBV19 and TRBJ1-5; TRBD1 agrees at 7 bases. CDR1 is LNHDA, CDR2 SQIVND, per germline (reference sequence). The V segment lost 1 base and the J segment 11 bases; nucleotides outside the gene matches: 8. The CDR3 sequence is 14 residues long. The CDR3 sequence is CASSIGQGYRAQHF. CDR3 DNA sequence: TGTGCCAGTAGTATAGGACAGGGATACAGGGCCCAGCATTTT.

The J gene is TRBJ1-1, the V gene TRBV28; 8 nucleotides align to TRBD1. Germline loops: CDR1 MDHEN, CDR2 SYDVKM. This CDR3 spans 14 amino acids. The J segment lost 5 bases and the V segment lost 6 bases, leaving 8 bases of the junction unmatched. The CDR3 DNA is TGTGCCAGCAGCTTGGGGCAGGGGGCAACTGAAGCTTTCTTT. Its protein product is CASSLGQGATEAFF.

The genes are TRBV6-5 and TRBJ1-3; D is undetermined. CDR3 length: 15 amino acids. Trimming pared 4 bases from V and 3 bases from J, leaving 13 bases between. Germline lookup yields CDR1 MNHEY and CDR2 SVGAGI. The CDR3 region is CASSWAPTGGNTIYF. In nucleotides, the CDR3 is TGTGCCAGCAGTTGGGCGCCCACGGGTGGAAACACCATATATTTT.

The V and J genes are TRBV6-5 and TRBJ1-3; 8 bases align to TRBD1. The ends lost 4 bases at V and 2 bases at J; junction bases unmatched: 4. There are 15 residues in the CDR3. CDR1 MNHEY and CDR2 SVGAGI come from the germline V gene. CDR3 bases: TGTGCCAGCAGTTCTCCCAGGGGGCCTGGAAACACCATATATTTT. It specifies CASSSPRGPGNTIYF.

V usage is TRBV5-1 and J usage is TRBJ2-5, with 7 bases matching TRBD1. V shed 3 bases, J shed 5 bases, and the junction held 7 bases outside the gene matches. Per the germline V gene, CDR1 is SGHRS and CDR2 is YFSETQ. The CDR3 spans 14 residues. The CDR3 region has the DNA TGCGCCAGCAGCTCAAAACAGGGGTGGGAGACCCAGTACTTC. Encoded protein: CASSSKQGWETQYF.

The CDR3 region has the DNA TGTGCCAGCAGTGCTAGCGGGAGAGGCCAAGAGACCCAGTACTTC. Translation gives CASSASGRGQETQYF. The gene calls are TRBV2 and TRBJ2-5; 10 bases align to TRBD2. CDR3 length: 15 amino acids. Trimming cost V 4 bases and J 1 base; bases outside gene matches: 3. Germline CDR1 SNHLY, CDR2 FYNNEI.

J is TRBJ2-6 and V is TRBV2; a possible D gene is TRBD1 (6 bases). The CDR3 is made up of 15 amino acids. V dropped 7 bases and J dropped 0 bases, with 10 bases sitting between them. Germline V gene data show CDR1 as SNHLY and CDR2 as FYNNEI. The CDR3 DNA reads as TGTGCCAGCACGCAGGGGATCTCTGGGGCCAACGTCCTGACTTTC. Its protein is CASTQGISGANVLTF. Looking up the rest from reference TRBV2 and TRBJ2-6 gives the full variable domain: EPEVTQTPSHQVTQMGQEVILRCVPISNHLYFYWYRQILGQKVEFLVSFYNNEISEKSEIFDDQFSVERPDGSNFTLKIRSTKLEDSAMYFCASTQGISGANVLTFGAGSRLTVL.

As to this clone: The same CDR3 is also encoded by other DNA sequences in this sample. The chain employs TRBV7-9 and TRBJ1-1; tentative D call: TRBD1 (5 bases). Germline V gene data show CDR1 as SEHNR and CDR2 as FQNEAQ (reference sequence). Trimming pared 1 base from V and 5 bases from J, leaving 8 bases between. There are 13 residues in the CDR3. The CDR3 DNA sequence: TGTGCCAGCAGCTTAGGGGGGGATACTGAAGCTTTCTTT. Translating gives CASSLGGDTEAFF. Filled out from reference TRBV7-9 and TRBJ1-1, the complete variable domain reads DTGVSQNPRHKITKRGQNVTFRCDPISEHNRLYWYRQTLGQGPEFLTYFQNEAQLEKSRLLSDRFSAERPKGSFSTLEIQRTEQGDSAMYLCASSLGGDTEAFFGQGTRLTVV.

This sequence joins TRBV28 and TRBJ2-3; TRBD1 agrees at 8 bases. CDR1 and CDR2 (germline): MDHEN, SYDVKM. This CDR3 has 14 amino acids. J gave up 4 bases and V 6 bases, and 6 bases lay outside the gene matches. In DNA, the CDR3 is TGTGCCAGCAGATCAGGGGGCCGGGCAGATACGCAGTATTTT. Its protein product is CASRSGGRADTQYF.

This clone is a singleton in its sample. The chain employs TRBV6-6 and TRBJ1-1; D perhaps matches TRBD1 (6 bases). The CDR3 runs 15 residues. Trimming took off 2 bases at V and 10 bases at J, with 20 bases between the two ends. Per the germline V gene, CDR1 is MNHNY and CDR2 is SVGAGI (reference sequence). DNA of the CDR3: TGTGCCAGCAGTTACCGGGGACACGGGAGATATAGAGCTTTCTTT. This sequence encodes CASSYRGHGRYRAFF.

The CDR3 region is CAAVPRGATSYEQYF. Written as DNA, the CDR3 is TGTGCCGCCGTACCGCGGGGGGCTACCAGTTACGAGCAGTACTTC. The chain carries TRBV6-1 and TRBJ2-7, with 8 bases identical to TRBD2. The CDR3 contains 15 residues. The germline V gene has CDR1 MNHNS and CDR2 SASEGT. V lost 11 bases, J lost 4 bases, and 16 bases stayed unmatched.

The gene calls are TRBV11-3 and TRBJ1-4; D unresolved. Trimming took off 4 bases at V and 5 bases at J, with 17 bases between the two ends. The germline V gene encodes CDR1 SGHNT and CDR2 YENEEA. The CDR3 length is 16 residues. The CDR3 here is CASSSPRGGLNEKLFF. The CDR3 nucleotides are TGTGCCAGCAGCTCCCCCCGGGGAGGGCTAAATGAAAAACTGTTTTTT.

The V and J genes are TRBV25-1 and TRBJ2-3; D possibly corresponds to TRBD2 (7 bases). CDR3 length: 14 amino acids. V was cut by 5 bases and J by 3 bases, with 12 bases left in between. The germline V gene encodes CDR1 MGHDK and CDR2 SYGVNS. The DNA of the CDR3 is TGTGCCAGCAGTCCCGGGGGGCGAACAGATACGCAGTATTTT. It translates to CASSPGGRTDTQYF. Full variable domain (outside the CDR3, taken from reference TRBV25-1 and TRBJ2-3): EADIYQTPRYLVIGTGKKITLECSQTMGHDKMYWYQQDPGMELHLIHYSYGVNSTEKGDLSSESTVSRIRTEHFPLTLESARPSHTSQYLCASSPGGRTDTQYFGPGTRLTVL.

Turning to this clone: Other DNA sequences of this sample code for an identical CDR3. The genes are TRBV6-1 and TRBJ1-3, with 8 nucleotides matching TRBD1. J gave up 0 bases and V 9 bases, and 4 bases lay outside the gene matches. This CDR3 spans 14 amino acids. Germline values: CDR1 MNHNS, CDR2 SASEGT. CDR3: CASGTGSSGNTIYF. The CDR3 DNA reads TGTGCCAGTGGGACAGGAAGCTCTGGAAACACCATATATTTT.

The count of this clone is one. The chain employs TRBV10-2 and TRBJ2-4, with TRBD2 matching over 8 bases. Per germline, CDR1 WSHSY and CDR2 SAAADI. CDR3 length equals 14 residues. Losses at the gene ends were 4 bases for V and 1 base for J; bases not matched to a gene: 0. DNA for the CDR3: TGCGCCAGCAGTGTAGCGGGGGCCAAAAACATTCAGTACTTC. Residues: CASSVAGAKNIQYF.

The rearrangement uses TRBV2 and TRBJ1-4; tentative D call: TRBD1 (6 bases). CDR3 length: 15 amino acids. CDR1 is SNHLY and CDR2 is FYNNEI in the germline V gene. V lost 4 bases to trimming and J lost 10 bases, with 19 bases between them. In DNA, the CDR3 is TGTGCCAGCAGTGCGACAGGCGGAGGGAACGGAAAACTGTTTTTT. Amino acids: CASSATGGGNGKLFF.

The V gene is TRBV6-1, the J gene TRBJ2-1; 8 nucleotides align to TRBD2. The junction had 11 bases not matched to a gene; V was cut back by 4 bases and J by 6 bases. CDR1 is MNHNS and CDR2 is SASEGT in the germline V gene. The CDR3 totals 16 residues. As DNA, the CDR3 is TGTGCCAGCAGTGTTTCTCCGGGACTAGTAGGCAATGAGCAGTTCTTC. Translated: CASSVSPGLVGNEQFF.

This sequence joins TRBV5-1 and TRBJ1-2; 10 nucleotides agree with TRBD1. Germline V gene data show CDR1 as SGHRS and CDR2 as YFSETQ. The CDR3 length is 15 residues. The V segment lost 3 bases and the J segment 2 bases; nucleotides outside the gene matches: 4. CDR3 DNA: TGCGCCAGCAGCTCAACGGGACAGGGGAACTATGGCTACACCTTC. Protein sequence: CASSSTGQGNYGYTF.

CDR3 nucleotide sequence: TGTGCCTGGAGTGTAGATGAAGATACGCAGTATTTT. Translating gives CAWSVDEDTQYF. The chain recombines TRBV30 with TRBJ2-3; D gene uncertain. Germline loops: CDR1 GTSNPN, CDR2 SVGIG (reference sequence). V gave up 0 bases and J gave up 5 bases, with 6 bases separating them. The CDR3 spans 12 residues.

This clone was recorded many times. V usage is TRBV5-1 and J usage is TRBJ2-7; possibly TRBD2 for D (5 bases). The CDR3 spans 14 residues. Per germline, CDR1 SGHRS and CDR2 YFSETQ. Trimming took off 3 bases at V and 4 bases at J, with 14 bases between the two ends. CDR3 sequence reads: CASSWTGDNYEQYF. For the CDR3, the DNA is TGCGCCAGCAGCTGGACCGGGGATAATTACGAGCAGTACTTC.

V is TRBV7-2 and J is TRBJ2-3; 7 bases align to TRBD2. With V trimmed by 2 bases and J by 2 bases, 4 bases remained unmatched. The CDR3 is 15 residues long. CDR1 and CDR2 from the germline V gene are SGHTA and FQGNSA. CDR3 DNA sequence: TGTGCCAGCAGCTTAAAGGCGGGAGTCACAGATACGCAGTATTTT. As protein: CASSLKAGVTDTQYF.

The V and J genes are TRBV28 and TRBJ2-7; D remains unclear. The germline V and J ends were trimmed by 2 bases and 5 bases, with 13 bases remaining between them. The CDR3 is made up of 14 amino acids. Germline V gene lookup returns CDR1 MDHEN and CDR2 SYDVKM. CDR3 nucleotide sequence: TGTGCCAGCAGTTTAATCCATAGGGTCGACGAGCAGTACTTC. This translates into CASSLIHRVDEQYF.

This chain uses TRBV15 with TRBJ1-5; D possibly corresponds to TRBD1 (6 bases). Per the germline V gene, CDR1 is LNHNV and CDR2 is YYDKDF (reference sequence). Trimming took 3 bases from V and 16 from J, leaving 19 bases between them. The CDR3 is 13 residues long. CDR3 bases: TGTGCCACCAGCAGGGAAGGGGGGGTTCGACTTCATTTT. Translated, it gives CATSREGGVRLHF. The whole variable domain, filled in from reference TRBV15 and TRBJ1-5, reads DAMVIQNPRYQVTQFGKPVTLSCSQTLNHNVMYWYQQKSSQAPKLLFHYYDKDFNNEADTPDNFQSRRPNTSFCFLDIRSPGLGDTAMYLCATSREGGVRLHFGDGTRLSIL.

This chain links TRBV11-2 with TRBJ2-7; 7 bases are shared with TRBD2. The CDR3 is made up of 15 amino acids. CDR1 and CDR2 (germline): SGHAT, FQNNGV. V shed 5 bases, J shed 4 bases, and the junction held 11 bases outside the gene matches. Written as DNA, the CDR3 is TGTGCCAGCAGCCCGACGGGACTACAACTTTACGAGCAGTACTTC. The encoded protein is CASSPTGLQLYEQYF.

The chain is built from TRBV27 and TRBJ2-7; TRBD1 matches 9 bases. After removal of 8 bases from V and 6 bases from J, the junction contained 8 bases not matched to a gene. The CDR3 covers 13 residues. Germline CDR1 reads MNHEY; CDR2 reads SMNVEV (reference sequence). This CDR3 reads CASRGQGIGEQYF. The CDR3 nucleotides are TGTGCCAGCCGAGGACAGGGGATTGGCGAGCAGTACTTC.

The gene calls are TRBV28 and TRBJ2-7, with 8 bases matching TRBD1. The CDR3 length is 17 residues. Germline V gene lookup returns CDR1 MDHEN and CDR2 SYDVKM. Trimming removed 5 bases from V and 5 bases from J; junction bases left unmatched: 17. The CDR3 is CASSLEVWGTGPHEQYF. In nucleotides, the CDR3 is TGTGCCAGCAGTCTGGAGGTGTGGGGGACAGGTCCCCACGAGCAGTACTTC.

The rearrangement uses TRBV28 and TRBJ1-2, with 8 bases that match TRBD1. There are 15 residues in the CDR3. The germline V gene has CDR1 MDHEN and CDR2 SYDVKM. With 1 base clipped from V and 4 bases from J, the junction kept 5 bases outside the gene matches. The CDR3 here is CASSLYRGASYGYTF. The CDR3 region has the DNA TGTGCCAGCAGTTTATACAGGGGGGCGAGCTATGGCTACACCTTC.